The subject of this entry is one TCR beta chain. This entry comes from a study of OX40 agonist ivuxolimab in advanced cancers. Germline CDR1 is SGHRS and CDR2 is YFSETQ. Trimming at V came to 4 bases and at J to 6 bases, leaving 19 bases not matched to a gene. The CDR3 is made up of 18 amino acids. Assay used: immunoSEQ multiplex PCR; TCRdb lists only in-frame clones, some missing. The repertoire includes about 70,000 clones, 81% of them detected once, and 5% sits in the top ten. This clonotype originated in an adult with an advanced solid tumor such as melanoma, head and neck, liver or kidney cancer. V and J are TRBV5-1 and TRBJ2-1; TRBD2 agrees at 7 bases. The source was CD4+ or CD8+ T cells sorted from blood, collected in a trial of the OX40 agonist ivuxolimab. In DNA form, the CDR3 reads TGCGCCAGCAGCGTCGGGGGGAAGCGGGATTTACTTTTCAATGAGCAGTTCTTC. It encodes CASSVGGKRDLLFNEQFF.